What follows are 3 T cell receptor beta chains derived from one specimen sequenced in a study of cytomegalovirus exposure and HLA in healthy donors. Libraries were prepared by immunoSEQ multiplex PCR; TCRdb keeps only in-frame clonotypes and omits some of them. The data contain 100,000 to 120,000 clones, roughly nine tenths of them singletons. Sequenced: PBMCs. The origin of the receptors is a woman in her late teens or twenties in good health and CMV-seronegative.

This chain links TRBV5-1 with TRBJ1-4; 10 positions agree with TRBD1. Germline trimming cut 4 bases from V and 7 bases from J; bases unmatched to any gene: 4. Looked up from germline, CDR1 is SGHRS and CDR2 is YFSETQ. CDR3 size: 14 residues. The chain's CDR3 is CASSIGQGGEKLFF. The CDR3 DNA is TGCGCCAGCAGCATAGGACAGGGGGGTGAAAAACTGTTTTTT.

The chain combines TRBV4-3 with TRBJ2-1; 11 positions match TRBD2. The CDR3 is 14 amino acids. The germline CDR1 and CDR2 sequences are LGHNA and YSLEER. V lost 1 base to trimming and J lost 10 bases; unmatched junction nucleotides: 3. The CDR3 DNA sequence: TGCGCCAGCAGCCAAGTCCGACTAGCGGGGGAGCAGTTCTTC. This encodes CASSQVRLAGEQFF.

The genes are TRBV11-3 and TRBJ2-1; no clear D gene. The germline V and J ends were trimmed by 0 bases and 10 bases, with 4 bases remaining between them. This CDR3 region has 11 residues. CDR1 is SGHNT, CDR2 YENEEA, per germline. CDR3 amino acids: CASSLDQEQFF. Written as DNA, the CDR3 is TGTGCCAGCAGCTTAGACCAGGAGCAGTTCTTC.